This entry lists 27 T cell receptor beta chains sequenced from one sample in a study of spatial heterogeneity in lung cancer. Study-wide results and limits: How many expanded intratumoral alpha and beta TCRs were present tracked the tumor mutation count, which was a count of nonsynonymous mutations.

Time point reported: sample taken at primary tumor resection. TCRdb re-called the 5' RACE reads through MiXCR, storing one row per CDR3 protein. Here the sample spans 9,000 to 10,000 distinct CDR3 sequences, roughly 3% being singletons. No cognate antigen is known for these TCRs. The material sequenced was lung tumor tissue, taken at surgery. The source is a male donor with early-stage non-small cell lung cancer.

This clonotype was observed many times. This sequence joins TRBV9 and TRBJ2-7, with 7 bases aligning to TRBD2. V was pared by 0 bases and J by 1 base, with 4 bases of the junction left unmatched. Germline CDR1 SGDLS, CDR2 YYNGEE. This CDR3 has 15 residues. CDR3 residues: CASSVGQRGSYEQYF. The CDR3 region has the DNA TGTGCCAGCAGCGTAGGACAGCGGGGATCCTACGAGCAGTACTTC.

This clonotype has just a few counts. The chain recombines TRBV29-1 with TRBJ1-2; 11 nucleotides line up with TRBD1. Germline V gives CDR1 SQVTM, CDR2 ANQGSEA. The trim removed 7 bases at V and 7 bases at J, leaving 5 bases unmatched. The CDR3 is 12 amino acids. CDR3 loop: CSAGQGEGGYTF. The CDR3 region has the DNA TGCAGCGCGGGACAGGGGGAGGGTGGCTACACCTTC.

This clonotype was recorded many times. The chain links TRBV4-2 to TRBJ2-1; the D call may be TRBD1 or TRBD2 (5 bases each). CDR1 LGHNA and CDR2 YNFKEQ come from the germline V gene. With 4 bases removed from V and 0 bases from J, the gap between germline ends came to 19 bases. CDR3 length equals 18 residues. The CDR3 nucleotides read TGTGCCAGCAGCCCAAACCTTGGGGGTTTTAGCTCCTACAATGAGCAGTTCTTC. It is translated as CASSPNLGGFSSYNEQFF.

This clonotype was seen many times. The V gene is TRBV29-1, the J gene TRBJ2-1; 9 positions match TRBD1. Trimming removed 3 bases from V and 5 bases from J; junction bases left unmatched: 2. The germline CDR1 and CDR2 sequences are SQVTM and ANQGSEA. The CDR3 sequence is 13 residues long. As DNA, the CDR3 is TGCAGCGTTGAGGGGACAGGGAACAATGAGCAGTTCTTC. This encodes CSVEGTGNNEQFF.

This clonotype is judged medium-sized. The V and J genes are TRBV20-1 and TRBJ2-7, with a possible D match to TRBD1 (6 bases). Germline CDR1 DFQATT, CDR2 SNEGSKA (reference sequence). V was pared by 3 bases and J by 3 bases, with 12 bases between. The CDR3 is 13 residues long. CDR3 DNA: TGCAGTGCTAGGGGCAGGGGTCTCTACGAGCAGTACTTC. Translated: CSARGRGLYEQYF.

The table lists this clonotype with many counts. The CDR3 here is CAISESRGDEQYF. The CDR3 bases are TGTGCCATCAGTGAGTCGAGGGGGGACGAGCAGTACTTC. The V and J genes are TRBV10-3 and TRBJ2-7, with D perhaps TRBD1 or TRBD2 (6 bases each). CDR1 ENHRY and CDR2 SYGVKD come from the germline V gene. CDR3 length: 13 residues. The V end lost 0 bases, the J end lost 5 bases, and 8 bases lay between the germline ends.

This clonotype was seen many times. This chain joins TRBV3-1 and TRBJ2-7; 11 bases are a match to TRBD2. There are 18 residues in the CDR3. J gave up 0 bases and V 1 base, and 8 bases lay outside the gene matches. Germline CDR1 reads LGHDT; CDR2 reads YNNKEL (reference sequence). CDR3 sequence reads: CASSQAFGTSGHSYEQYF. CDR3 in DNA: TGTGCCAGCAGCCAAGCTTTTGGGACTAGCGGTCACTCCTACGAGCAGTACTTC.

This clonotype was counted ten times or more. For the CDR3, the DNA is TGCAGTGCCCCGAGGACGTCCAGCGGGGAGCTGTTTTTT. It is translated as CSAPRTSSGELFF. The J gene is TRBJ2-2, the V gene TRBV20-1; D unresolved. CDR3 length equals 13 residues. The V end was cut by 6 bases, the J end by 7 bases, with 15 bases between. Germline V gene sequence: CDR1 DFQATT, CDR2 SNEGSKA (reference sequence).

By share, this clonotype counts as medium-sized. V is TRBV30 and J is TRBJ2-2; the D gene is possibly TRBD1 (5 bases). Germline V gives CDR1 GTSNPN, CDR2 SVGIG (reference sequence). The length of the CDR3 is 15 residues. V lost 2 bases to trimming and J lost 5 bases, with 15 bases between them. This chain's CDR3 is CAWSPPRVRTGELFF. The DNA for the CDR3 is TGTGCCTGGAGTCCCCCCAGGGTACGGACCGGGGAGCTGTTTTTT.

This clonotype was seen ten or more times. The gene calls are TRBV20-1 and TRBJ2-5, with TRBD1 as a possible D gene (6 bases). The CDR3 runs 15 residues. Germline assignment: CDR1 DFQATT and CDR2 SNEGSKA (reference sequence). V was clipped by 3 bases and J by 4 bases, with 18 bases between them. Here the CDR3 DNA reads TGCAGTGCTAGTCCAAGTACAGGGTTTCGAGAGACCCAGTACTTC. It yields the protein CSASPSTGFRETQYF.

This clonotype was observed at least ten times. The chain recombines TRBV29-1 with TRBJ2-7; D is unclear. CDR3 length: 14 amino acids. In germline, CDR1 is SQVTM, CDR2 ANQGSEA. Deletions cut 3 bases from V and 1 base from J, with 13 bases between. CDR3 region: CSVEFGSGSYEQYF. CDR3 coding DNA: TGCAGCGTTGAGTTTGGGTCCGGTTCCTACGAGCAGTACTTC.

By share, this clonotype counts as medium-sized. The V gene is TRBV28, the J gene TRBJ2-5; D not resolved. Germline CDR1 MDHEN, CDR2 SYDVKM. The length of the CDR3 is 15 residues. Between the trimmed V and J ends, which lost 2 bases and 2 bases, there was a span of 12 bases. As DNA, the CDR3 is TGTGCCAGCAGTTTAGGGTGGGTGACACAAGAGACCCAGTACTTC. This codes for CASSLGWVTQETQYF.

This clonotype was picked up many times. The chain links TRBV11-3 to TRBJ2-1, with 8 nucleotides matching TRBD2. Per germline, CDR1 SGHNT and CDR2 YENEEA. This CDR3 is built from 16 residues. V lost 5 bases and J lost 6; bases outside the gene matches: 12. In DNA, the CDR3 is TGTGCCAGCAGCCCCCGGGGGAGCGGGGGCCCCAATGAGCAGTTCTTC. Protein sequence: CASSPRGSGGPNEQFF.

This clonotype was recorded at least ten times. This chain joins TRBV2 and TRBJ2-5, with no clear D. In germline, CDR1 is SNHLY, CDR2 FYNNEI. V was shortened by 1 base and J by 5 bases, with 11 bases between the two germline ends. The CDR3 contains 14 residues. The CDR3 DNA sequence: TGTGCCAGCAGTGAAGGAAAAGGGTGGGAGACCCAGTACTTC. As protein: CASSEGKGWETQYF.

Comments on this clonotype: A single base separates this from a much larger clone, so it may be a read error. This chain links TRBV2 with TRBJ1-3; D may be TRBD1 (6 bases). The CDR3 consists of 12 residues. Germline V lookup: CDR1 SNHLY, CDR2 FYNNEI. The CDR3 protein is CASSLGGNTMYF. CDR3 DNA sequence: TGTGCCAGCAGCCTAGGGGGAAACACCATGTATTTT.

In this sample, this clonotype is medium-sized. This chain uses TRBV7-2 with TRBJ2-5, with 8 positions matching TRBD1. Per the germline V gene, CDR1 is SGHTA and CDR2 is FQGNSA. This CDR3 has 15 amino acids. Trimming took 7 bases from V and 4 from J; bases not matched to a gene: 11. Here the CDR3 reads CASTIGAGTGETQYF. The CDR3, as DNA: TGTGCCAGCACCATCGGGGCGGGGACAGGAGAGACCCAGTACTTC.

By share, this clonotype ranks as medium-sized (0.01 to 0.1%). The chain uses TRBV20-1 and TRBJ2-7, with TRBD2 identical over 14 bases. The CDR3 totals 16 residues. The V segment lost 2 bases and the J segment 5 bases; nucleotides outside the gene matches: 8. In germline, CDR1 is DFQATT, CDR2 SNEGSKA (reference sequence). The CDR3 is CSARPNGLAGGDEQYF. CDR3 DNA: TGCAGTGCTAGACCAAATGGACTAGCGGGGGGTGACGAGCAGTACTTC.

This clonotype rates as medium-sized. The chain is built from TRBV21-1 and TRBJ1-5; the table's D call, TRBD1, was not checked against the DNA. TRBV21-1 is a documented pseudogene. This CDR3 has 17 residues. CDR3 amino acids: CASSNNGDRGNYQPQHF. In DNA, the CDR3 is TGTGCCAGCAGCAATAACGGGGACAGGGGGAATTATCAGCCCCAGCATTTT.

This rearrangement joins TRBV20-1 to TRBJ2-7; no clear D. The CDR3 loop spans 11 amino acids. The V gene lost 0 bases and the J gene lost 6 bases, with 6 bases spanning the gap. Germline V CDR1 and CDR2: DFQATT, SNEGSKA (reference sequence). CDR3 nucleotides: TGCAGTGCTAGAGAGGCCGTCGAGCAGTACTTC. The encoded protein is CSAREAVEQYF.

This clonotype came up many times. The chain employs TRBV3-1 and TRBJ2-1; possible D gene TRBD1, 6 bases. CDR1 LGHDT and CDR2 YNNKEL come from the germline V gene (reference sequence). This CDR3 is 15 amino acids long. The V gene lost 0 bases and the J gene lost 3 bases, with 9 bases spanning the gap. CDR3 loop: CASSQEGGIYNEQFF. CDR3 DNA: TGTGCCAGCAGCCAAGAAGGGGGAATCTACAATGAGCAGTTCTTC.

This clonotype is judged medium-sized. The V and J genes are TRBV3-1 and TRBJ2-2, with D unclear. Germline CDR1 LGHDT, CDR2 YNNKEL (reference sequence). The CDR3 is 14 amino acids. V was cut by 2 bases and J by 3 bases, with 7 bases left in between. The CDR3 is CASSQLRDTGELFF. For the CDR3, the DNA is TGTGCCAGCAGCCAACTCCGGGACACCGGGGAGCTGTTTTTT. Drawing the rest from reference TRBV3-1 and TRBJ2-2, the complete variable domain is DTAVSQTPKYLVTQMGNDKSIKCEQNLGHDTMYWYKQDSKKFLKIMFSYNNKELIINETVPNRFSPKSPDKAHLNLHINSLELGDSAVYFCASSQLRDTGELFFGEGSRLTVL.

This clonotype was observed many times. The CDR3 spells CASSLLAGRPTDTQYF. In nucleotides, the CDR3 is TGCGCCAGCAGCTTACTTGCGGGACGACCCACAGATACGCAGTATTTT. The chain combines TRBV5-1 with TRBJ2-3; D is possibly TRBD2 (6 bases). The V gene's germline CDR1 is SGHRS and CDR2 YFSETQ. V was shortened by 2 bases and J by 2 bases, with 15 bases between the two germline ends. The CDR3 is 16 amino acids.

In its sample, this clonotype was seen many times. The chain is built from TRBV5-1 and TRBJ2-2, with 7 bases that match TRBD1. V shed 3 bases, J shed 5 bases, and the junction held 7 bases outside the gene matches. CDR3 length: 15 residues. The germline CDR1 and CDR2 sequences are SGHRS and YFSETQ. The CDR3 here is CASSWTTGETGELFF. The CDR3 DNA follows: TGCGCCAGCAGCTGGACAACAGGGGAGACCGGGGAGCTGTTTTTT.

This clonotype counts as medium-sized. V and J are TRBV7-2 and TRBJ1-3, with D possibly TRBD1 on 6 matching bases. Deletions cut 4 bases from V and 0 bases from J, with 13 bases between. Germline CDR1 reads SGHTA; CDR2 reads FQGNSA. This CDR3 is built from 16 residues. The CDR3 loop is CASSYPGANSGNTIYF. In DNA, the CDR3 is TGTGCCAGCAGCTACCCAGGGGCTAACTCTGGAAACACCATATATTTT.

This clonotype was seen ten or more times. CDR3 in DNA: TGTGCCAGCCGAATAGTAATGAACACCGGGGAGCTGTTTTTT. Its protein is CASRIVMNTGELFF. The V gene is TRBV6-5, the J gene TRBJ2-2, with no clear D. This CDR3 contains 14 residues. The V and J ends lost 8 bases and 1 base respectively, with 11 bases between them. Germline V gives CDR1 MNHEY, CDR2 SVGAGI.

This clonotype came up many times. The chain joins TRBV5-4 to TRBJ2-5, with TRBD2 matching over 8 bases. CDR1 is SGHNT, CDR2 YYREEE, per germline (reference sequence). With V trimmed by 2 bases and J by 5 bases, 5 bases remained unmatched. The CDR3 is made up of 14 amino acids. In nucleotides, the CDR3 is TGTGCCAGCAGCTTAGGGGAGCGGGGGGAGACCCAGTACTTC. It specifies CASSLGERGETQYF.

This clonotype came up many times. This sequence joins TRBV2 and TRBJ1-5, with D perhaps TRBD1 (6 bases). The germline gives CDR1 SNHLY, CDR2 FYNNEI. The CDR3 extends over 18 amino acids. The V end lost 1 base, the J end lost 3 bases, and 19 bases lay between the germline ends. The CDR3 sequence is CASSEERRQDPNNQPQHF. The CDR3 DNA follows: TGTGCCAGCAGTGAAGAGAGGAGACAGGATCCTAACAATCAGCCCCAGCATTTT.